In this sample, the clone carrying this T cell receptor (beta chain) turned up many times. As yet, its antigen is unknown. These data are taken from a study of T cells in Graves' hyperthyroidism and ophthalmopathy. Whole-study context: Pretreatment peripheral blood was obtained at initial diagnosis.

Aged 18 to 65, the patients had hyperthyroidism that was newly diagnosed and had lasted under 2 months. Investigators excluded patients with uncontrolled infection, other autoimmune disease, pregnancy or lactation. Trimming shortened V by 4 bases and J by 5 bases, and 14 bases separated the two germline ends. The CDR3 length is 15 residues. Amplification targeted TCR beta CDR3 regions from RNA transcripts. Researchers ran a first-round RT-PCR on the TCR CDR3 using the HTBI primer set. TCRdb used MiXCR to reprocess the multiplex PCR reads, holding one entry per CDR3 protein. The sample records 350,000 to 500,000 distinct CDR3 sequences, around 13% being singletons. Study-level findings and limits: Most thyroid-expanded clonotypes above 0.001 were also found in blood.

The TCR originated in a woman aged 18-29 years with Graves' hyperthyroidism. The chain joins TRBV12-3 or TRBV12-4 to TRBJ2-2; D unresolved. Sequences were obtained from blood. The CDR3 DNA is TGTGCCAGCAGTTCAAAGTATCCAGGAACCGGGGAGCTGTTTTTT. Translation gives CASSSKYPGTGELFF.